One sample yielded the 4 T cell receptor beta chains listed below, sequenced in a study of blood T cell repertoires in COVID-19. Sequencing used immunoSEQ multiplex PCR; TCRdb keeps in-frame clones, though not all of them. The repertoire consists of over 150,000 clones, with more than 85% occurring once and the leading ten covering about 2.5%. Sequences were obtained from peripheral blood. The receptors were sampled from a woman older than 75 with COVID-19, enrolled during active disease.

This clone showed up just a few times. This sequence joins TRBV6-5 and TRBJ1-1; perhaps TRBD1 as D (6 bases). The CDR3 length is 13 residues. Germline CDR1 MNHEY, CDR2 SVGAGI. Trimming stripped 6 bases from V and 7 bases from J, with 15 bases between. The CDR3 spells CASSNPGVGEAFF. The DNA of the CDR3 is TGTGCCAGCAGCAACCCAGGGGTAGGTGAAGCTTTCTTT.

The rearrangement uses TRBV20-1 and TRBJ2-7; D is undetermined. V lost 3 bases, J lost 2 bases, and 8 bases lay in between. The CDR3 extends over 12 amino acids. Looked up from germline, CDR1 is DFQATT and CDR2 is SNEGSKA (reference sequence). In DNA, the CDR3 is TGCAGTGCTAGTTTGAGCGCCTACGAGCAGTACTTC. Amino acid sequence: CSASLSAYEQYF.

This sequence joins TRBV2 and TRBJ1-5, with 8 bases aligning to TRBD1. Germline-derived CDR1 and CDR2 are SNHLY and FYNNEI. The junction had 6 bases not matched to a gene; V was cut back by 6 bases and J by 2 bases. The CDR3 spans 15 residues. This CDR3 is CASSATTGGNQPQHF. As DNA, the CDR3 is TGTGCCAGCAGCGCAACGACAGGGGGCAATCAGCCCCAGCATTTT.

The rearrangement uses TRBV5-6 and TRBJ2-7; 9 bases align to TRBD1. The CDR3 consists of 15 residues. Looked up from germline, CDR1 is SGHDT and CDR2 is YYEEEE. The junction had 5 bases not matched to a gene; V was cut back by 3 bases and J by 1 base. The CDR3 here is CASSSRTGVSYEQYF. For the CDR3, the DNA is TGTGCCAGCAGCTCCAGGACAGGGGTGTCCTACGAGCAGTACTTC.